This TCR beta chain was captured by sequencing in a study of CD8+ T cells in alopecia areata (dated by TCRdb to 2016 to 2019). For the study in its entirety: The treated patients took part in an open-label pilot trial in which moderate-to-severe alopecia areata was treated with oral tofacitinib at 5 to 10 mg twice daily. Patients stayed on tofacitinib for 6 to 18 months and then had 6 months of follow-up off drug so that delayed response and recurrence could be assessed. For the treated patients, the SALT score, which quantifies what percentage of scalp surface area is affected, served as the measure of disease severity. The study used high-throughput TCRbeta sequencing to examine T cell clonal expansion in alopecia areata, in both the C3H/HeJ mouse model and human patients. Human TCRbeta sequencing covered scalp tissue and sorted CD4+ and CD8+ peripheral blood T cells from patchy and totalis/universalis alopecia areata patients and healthy controls. Tofacitinib-treated patients had biopsies at baseline and at 4 and 24 weeks of treatment, with a later scalp biopsy in several patients. Scalp clonality was compared among normal scalp (n=4), patchy alopecia areata scalp (n=8), and alopecia totalis/universalis scalp (n=8). RNA came from the PAXgene miRNA kit for fixed scalp, the miRNeasy kit for PBMCs, and the RNeasy kit for mouse skin. TCRbeta CDR3 regions were amplified by immunoSEQ multiplex PCR using 35 Vbeta forward and 13 Jbeta reverse primers. The study at large found these results: Shared TCR sequences between patients were less evident than in mice, which may be partly attributable to HLA diversity in the patient population. Unlike mouse skin, where gammadelta T cells dominate, normal human skin contains resident alphabeta T cells that get sequenced too, which complicates analysis of the scalp TCR repertoire. During tofacitinib treatment, many expanded lesional clones remained in scalp and blood, and this persistence may partly explain relapse after treatment is stopped. With tofacitinib, both scalp clonality and the number of expanded CD8+ clones among the top 100 scalp clones went down significantly. Lesional scalp, especially in alopecia totalis/universalis, showed higher clonality and more expanded CD8+ clones than normal scalp, suggesting antigenic drive. The treated cohort was small, with a single nonresponder, so links between baseline CD8+ expansion and response need larger studies.

With respect to this clone: Its antigen remains undetermined. No base quality values were provided; no much bigger clone lies one nucleotide off.

CDR1 and CDR2 are drawn from the germline V gene: SGHDT, YYEEEE. V is clipped by 0 bases and J by 10 bases, and the sequence between their germline boundaries is 8 bases long. The CDR3, cysteine through phenylalanine, is 13 amino acids long. Only the CDR3 portion is preserved as DNA: 39 bases, with reading frame beginning at the first base. Library generation was performed with the immunoSEQ multiplex PCR assay. RNA was extracted from all samples and reverse transcribed into cDNA as template for TCR sequencing. SuperScript III was used for first-strand cDNA synthesis, primed with a 2:1 mix of oligo-dT and random hexamers. Amplification bias was assessed with a synthetic immune receptor repertoire, and residual bias was removed computationally. As for the authors' bioinformatics: Raw reads were preprocessed for error removal, and CDR3 was defined according to IMGT conventions as running from the conserved cysteine to phenylalanine. Clonality was calculated as 1 minus Shannon entropy normalized by log2 of the number of productive unique TCRs. CD4 or CD8 identity of scalp clones was inferred by cross-referencing scalp TCRbeta sequences with sorted blood CD4 and CD8 repertoires. TCRdb carries this immuneACCESS record with in-frame sequences only. Its versions omit some clonotypes, under half of them owing to an unresolved V gene in the studies checked, with the rest unexplained. V and J calls plus clone size are reproduced from that table; the DNA served to infer D and trimming. Counted in this sample were about 210,000 clones; around two fifths of them appeared once. Clones ranked in the top ten supply roughly 2.6% of the sample.

Explained via the paper, the treatment or condition label denotes: oral pan-JAK inhibitor, 5-10 mg twice daily. From alopecia areata patients, peripheral blood was collected along with lesional scalp punch biopsies. PBMCs were isolated by density centrifugation and stained for CD3, CD4 and CD8, and CD4+ and CD8+ T cells were sorted on a FACSAria. The sample in question was CD4+ T cells sorted from blood, obtained around week 36, from a patient treated with tofacitinib. This clonotype originated in a human donor with alopecia areata. Recombination linked TRBV5-6 to TRBJ1-6, with the D gene too uncertain to name. The bases read TGTGCCAGCAGCTTGGTAGCAGGATCACCCCTCCACTTT. Translated, it gives CASSLVAGSPLHF.